Following are 24 T cell receptor beta chains from one sample sequenced in a study of T cell clusters in autoimmune cytopenias. TRB was amplified by touch-down multiplex PCR, primer pools A and B combined. TCRdb re-called the multiplex PCR reads, yielding one record per CDR3 amino acid sequence without DNA. This sample's clone table lists about 12,000 distinct CDR3 sequences. TRB was amplified from around 250 ng of peripheral blood genomic DNA per sample. Sequencing was carried out using peripheral blood. The receptor source for this set is a human donor with an autoimmune cytopenia or autoimmune hepatitis (not recorded which).

This sequence joins TRBV27 and TRBJ2-7; the TRBD1 assignment by TCRdb is unverifiable without DNA. Germline V gene lookup returns CDR1 MNHEY and CDR2 SMNVEV (reference sequence). This CDR3 is 12 amino acids long. The CDR3 protein is CASSFPSSEQYF.

The J gene is TRBJ2-3, the V gene TRBV15. CDR1 LNHNV and CDR2 YYDKDF come from the germline V gene (reference sequence). The CDR3 loop spans 14 amino acids. Here the CDR3 reads CATSTGISTDTQYF.

The chain has TRBV20-1 and TRBJ2-3; TCRdb lists TRBD1, though no DNA is available to test this call. CDR3 length equals 14 residues. CDR1 and CDR2 (germline): DFQATT, SNEGSKA (reference sequence). The CDR3 reads CSARTGGSKDTQYF.

The V call is TRBV6-1, the J call TRBJ2-1. This CDR3 is 15 amino acids long. Germline loops: CDR1 MNHNS, CDR2 SASEGT. CDR3 in amino acids: CASSETFAKEDEQFF.

The chain joins TRBV15 to TRBJ1-2; without DNA, the TCRdb call of TRBD1 cannot be checked. This CDR3 is 14 amino acids long. CDR1 and CDR2 (germline): LNHNV, YYDKDF (reference sequence). The CDR3 region is CATSRGRGNYGYTF.

The chain joins TRBV19 to TRBJ1-1; TCRdb indicates TRBD1, and absent DNA this call remains unverified. The CDR3 runs 17 residues. The germline gives CDR1 LNHDA, CDR2 SQIVND (reference sequence). The CDR3 protein is CASSIHDRGRENTEAFF.

The J gene is TRBJ2-1, the V gene TRBV6-5; TCRdb calls TRBD1, which cannot be checked without DNA. The CDR3 length is 12 residues. Germline CDR1 reads MNHEY; CDR2 reads SVGAGI. CDR3 sequence reads: CASRTGANEQFF.

This clonotype shows up as medium-sized by frequency. The chain couples TRBV19 to TRBJ2-1; TCRdb proposes TRBD1, but this gene call is untestable without DNA. In germline, CDR1 is LNHDA, CDR2 SQIVND (reference sequence). The CDR3 has 15 residues. The CDR3 is CASTPLSGLYNEQFF.

J is TRBJ1-2 and V is TRBV6-1; there is no DNA to check the TCRdb D call of TRBD1. CDR1 and CDR2 (germline): MNHNS, SASEGT. There are 13 residues in the CDR3. The CDR3 loop reads CATLSGQGNGYTF.

CDR3 loop: CASSSSYTDTQYF. The chain is built from TRBV18 and TRBJ2-3. The CDR3 consists of 13 residues. The germline V gene encodes CDR1 KGHSH and CDR2 LQKENI. Together with reference TRBV18 and TRBJ2-3, the CDR3 gives the full variable domain: NAGVMQNPRHLVRRRGQEARLRCSPMKGHSHVYWYRQLPEEGLKFMVYLQKENIIDESGMPKERFSAEFPKEGPSILRIQQVVRGDSAAYFCASSSSYTDTQYFGPGTRLTVL.

The rearrangement joins TRBV30 to TRBJ1-5; the D call from TCRdb, TRBD1, cannot be confirmed without DNA. The germline V gene encodes CDR1 GTSNPN and CDR2 SVGIG (reference sequence). The CDR3 spans 14 residues. The CDR3 loop reads CAWSVGGFNQPQHF.

The rearrangement joins TRBV18 to TRBJ1-1; there is no DNA to check the TCRdb D call of TRBD1. This CDR3 is 16 amino acids long. Germline V lookup: CDR1 KGHSH, CDR2 LQKENI. CDR3 sequence reads: CASSSTAGAMNTEAFF.

J is TRBJ2-5 and V is TRBV6-5. The CDR3 has 12 residues. Looked up from germline, CDR1 is MNHEY and CDR2 is SVGAGI. The chain's CDR3 is CASNLGFGTQYF.

The chain has TRBV5-1 and TRBJ2-1; TCRdb proposes TRBD1, but this gene call is untestable without DNA. Germline V gene lookup returns CDR1 SGHRS and CDR2 YFSETQ. This CDR3 has 12 residues. The CDR3 is CASSLGAVEQFF.

Considering frequency, this clonotype is medium-sized. CDR3 residues: CASSIAIEETQYF. The genes are TRBV19 and TRBJ2-5. The CDR3 has 13 amino acids. The germline gives CDR1 LNHDA, CDR2 SQIVND (reference sequence). The full variable domain, in which reference TRBV19 and TRBJ2-5 provide the parts outside the CDR3, is DGGITQSPKYLFRKEGQNVTLSCEQNLNHDAMYWYRQDPGQGLRLIYYSQIVNDFQKGDIAEGYSVSREKKESFPLTVTSAQKNPTAFYLCASSIAIEETQYFGPGTRLLVL.

This clonotype is labeled large based on frequency. The J gene is TRBJ2-2, the V gene TRBV29-1. The CDR3 consists of 13 residues. Germline V gene sequence: CDR1 SQVTM, CDR2 ANQGSEA. CDR3 protein: CSVEGSNTGELFF.

The CDR3 loop is CASSPTRDTQYF. The chain uses TRBV6-5 and TRBJ2-3; TCRdb outputs TRBD2, but without DNA this stays unchecked. There are 12 residues in the CDR3. Germline assignment: CDR1 MNHEY and CDR2 SVGAGI.

This chain connects TRBV6-5 to TRBJ2-5; TCRdb's D gene call, TRBD1, goes unchecked for lack of DNA. CDR1 is MNHEY and CDR2 is SVGAGI in the germline V gene. CDR3 length equals 12 residues. The CDR3 here is CASSQGAKTQYF.

Measured by frequency, this clonotype is medium-sized. This CDR3 is CSATAGGGTQYF. The chain carries TRBV29-1 and TRBJ2-5; the TCRdb D gene call, TRBD2, has no DNA to confirm it. Germline lookup yields CDR1 SQVTM and CDR2 ANQGSEA. The CDR3 loop spans 12 amino acids.

J is TRBJ2-7 and V is TRBV19; TCRdb outputs TRBD1, but without DNA this stays unchecked. This CDR3 is built from 15 residues. The germline V gene has CDR1 LNHDA and CDR2 SQIVND (reference sequence). The CDR3 sequence: CASSIGLPATYEQYF.

V and J are TRBV6-2 or TRBV6-3 and TRBJ2-6; TCRdb's D call of TRBD2 is untestable without DNA. The CDR3 totals 15 residues. Germline lookup yields CDR1 MNHEY and CDR2 SVGEGT. CDR3 sequence: CASSQGLSGANVLTF.

The chain recombines TRBV6-5 with TRBJ2-1; the TCRdb D gene call, TRBD2, has no DNA to confirm it. The CDR3 runs 15 residues. Germline-derived CDR1 and CDR2 are MNHEY and SVGAGI. The CDR3 protein is CASRTLAGEAGEQFF.

This rearrangement joins TRBV6-2 or TRBV6-3 to TRBJ2-4; as DNA is missing, the TRBD1 call by TCRdb cannot be tested. From germline, CDR1 is MNHEY and CDR2 SVGEGT. This CDR3 contains 14 residues. The CDR3 spells CASSYSGGLNIQYF.

The V and J genes are TRBV11-1 and TRBJ2-7; TCRdb's D call, TRBD2, is unchecked because there is no DNA. The CDR3 loop spans 17 amino acids. Germline V gives CDR1 SGHAT, CDR2 FQDESV (reference sequence). CDR3 region: CASSLGGTSGIIYEQYF.